This note documents a single T cell receptor beta chain sequence. The CDR3 consists of 11 residues. Trimming stripped 7 bases from V and 5 bases from J, with 9 bases between. The germline gives CDR1 SNHLY, CDR2 FYNNEI. CD8 cells regarded as naive lacked CD45RO, were positively chosen for CCR7, and omitted terminally differentiated effector memory CD45RA+ cells. The sample comes from a study of shared clonotypes between healthy human individuals. The data were produced by immunoSEQ multiplex PCR, yet TCRdb's version contains in-frame clones alone and is incomplete. The table has about 2.1 million clones, approximately 92% seen once.

The clonotype was recovered from a man aged 18 to 29 in good health. Some clones in this sample may be carry-over from other donors' samples. V usage is TRBV2 and J usage is TRBJ2-7; D possibly corresponds to TRBD2 (5 bases). Specimen: naive CD8+ T cells from PBMCs. The CDR3 DNA follows: TGTGCCAGCACTAGCTTCCACGAGCAGTACTTC. Amino acids: CASTSFHEQYF.